The entry that follows covers one T cell receptor (beta chain) sequence. Germline V gives CDR1 LGHDT, CDR2 YNNKEL (reference sequence). The V gene end was trimmed by 0 bases and the J gene end by 7 bases; junction bases not matched to a gene: 4. The CDR3 runs 15 residues. In the source study's methods: Quantification of nucleated cells was approximated via reference gene primer amplification. Generated by immunoSEQ multiplex PCR, the TCRdb table keeps only in-frame clones and is missing some. V and J calls and clone size come straight from that table; D and trimming were deduced from the DNA. The table lists roughly 70,000 clones, around 89% of them singletons. This sample was included in a study of blood T cell repertoires in COVID-19. Overall study: Researchers got acute and convalescent COVID-19 samples from the United States, Italy and Spain. PBMCs, B-cell-depleted T cells, or T cells were the source of the cDNA or gDNA that made up the material.

The chain joins TRBV3-1 (or the pseudogene TRBV3-2) to TRBJ2-1, with 9 bases matching TRBD1. The sample was peripheral blood. The receptor comes from a human donor in a cohort sampled during active COVID-19. CDR3 in amino acids: CASSQDTGGWNEQFF. The CDR3 nucleotides read TGTGCCAGCAGCCAAGACACAGGGGGCTGGAATGAGCAGTTCTTC.